The rows below give T cell receptor beta chains drawn from one sample of a study of CD8+ T cells in alopecia areata. Generated by immunoSEQ multiplex PCR, the TCRdb table keeps only in-frame clones and is missing some. The sample includes more than 90,000 clones, about 64% of them seen just once. The source material was CD8+ T cells sorted from blood, sampled at week 4, from a patient treated with tofacitinib. The receptors come from a human donor with alopecia areata. Each CDR3 is given with its conserved first and last residue. The D gene is left open where the match is weak. Rows may omit the clone size; those that give it use once, few, many or a size class.

j_call	d_call	v_call	clone_size	cdr3_nt	cdr3_aa
TRBJ1-1	-	TRBV5-1	-	TGCGCCAGCAGCCCCCACCCGGGGGGAACTGAAGCTTTCTTT	CASSPHPGGTEAFF
TRBJ2-3	-	TRBV4-1	-	TGCGCCAGCAGCCAAGATGGGTACACGCAGTATTTT	CASSQDGYTQYF
TRBJ1-5	TRBD1	TRBV30	-	TGTGCCTGGAGTGTCCCGGGACAGGGAGTGTGGCCCCAGCATTTT	CAWSVPGQGVWPQHF
TRBJ2-7	TRBD1	TRBV28	-	TGTGCCAGCGGAAACTTACAGGGGTCCTACGAGCAGTACTTC	CASGNLQGSYEQYF
TRBJ2-1	-	TRBV5-1	-	TGCGCCAGCAGCTTGGAACCGGGACTGTCCTACAATGAGCAGTTCTTC	CASSLEPGLSYNEQFF
TRBJ2-7	TRBD2	TRBV13	-	TGTGCCAGCAGCTTTAGCGGGAACGAGCAGTACTTC	CASSFSGNEQYF
TRBJ2-2	-	TRBV9	-	TGTGCCAGCAGCGTAGTCCCTGGACTTCACACCGGGGAGCTGTTTTTT	CASSVVPGLHTGELFF
TRBJ2-3	-	TRBV27	-	TGTGCCAGCAGAACAGCTAGCACAGATACGCAGTATTTT	CASRTASTDTQYF
TRBJ2-3	-	TRBV2	-	TGTGCCAGCCTTAGCACAGATACGCAGTATTTT	CASLSTDTQYF
TRBJ2-5	-	TRBV29-1	-	TGCAGCGTTGTTGGCCGGAAGCAAGAGACCCAGTACTTC	CSVVGRKQETQYF
TRBJ2-4	-	TRBV27	-	TGTGCCAGCAGACGAAACCAGGGGTATGCAAACATTCAGTACTTC	CASRRNQGYANIQYF
TRBJ2-5	-	TRBV10-3	once	TGTGCCATCAGTGATTCCTCGGGAACCGGGGGCCAAGAGACCCAGTACTTC	CAISDSSGTGGQETQYF
TRBJ2-3	-	TRBV10-3	-	TGTGCCAGTGGGCTGGAAACTAGCACAGATACGCAGTATTTT	CASGLETSTDTQYF
TRBJ1-1	-	TRBV29-1	-	TGCAGCGCGCGGTACAGCGAAGCTTTCTTT	CSARYSEAFF
TRBJ2-2	TRBD2	TRBV29-1	few	TGCAGCGTTGTAATTGTCGGGGGGTTTAACACCGGGGAGCTGTTTTTT	CSVVIVGGFNTGELFF
TRBJ2-5	-	TRBV6-5	-	TGTGCCAGCAGACTGGCAGGGGGAGGGGAGACCCAGTACTTC	CASRLAGGGETQYF
TRBJ1-2	TRBD1	TRBV6-4	-	TGTGCCAGCAGTGATAACGGGACAGGGCATTATGGCTACACCTTC	CASSDNGTGHYGYTF
TRBJ2-1	-	TRBV29-1	few	TGCAGCGTTGAAGATCTAACGGCGGGGCTCTCCTACAATGAGCAGTTCTTC	CSVEDLTAGLSYNEQFF
TRBJ2-6	-	TRBV5-6	-	TGTGCCAGCAGCTTGGAAGGGAGCTCTGGGGCCAACGTCCTGACTTTC	CASSLEGSSGANVLTF
TRBJ1-1	-	TRBV5-6	once	TGTGCCAGCAGCTTGATTGGGTGGGAAGCTTTCTTT	CASSLIGWEAFF
TRBJ1-2	TRBD1	TRBV30	-	TGTGCCTGGCAAAGACAGGGAACCTATGGCTACACCTTC	CAWQRQGTYGYTF
TRBJ2-3	-	TRBV4-3	-	TGCGCCAGCAGCCAAGATGTACTTGCGCCCGTCCCAGATACGCAGTATTTT	CASSQDVLAPVPDTQYF
TRBJ2-2	TRBD1	TRBV5-1	few	TGCGCCAGCAGCCCTACAGGGGGGCCCGGGGAGCTGTTTTTT	CASSPTGGPGELFF